Each of the 15 T cell receptor beta chains below was sequenced from the same sample in a study of blood T cell repertoires in COVID-19. The method was immunoSEQ multiplex PCR; TCRdb's version includes in-frame clones alone and lacks a portion of them. The table lists under 300,000 clones, about 90% of them singletons. The source material was PBMCs or T cells enriched from blood (not recorded which). Source of these receptors: a woman in her thirties or forties who had been exposed to COVID-19.

The V gene is TRBV27, the J gene TRBJ2-7; D is unclear. Germline V gene lookup returns CDR1 MNHEY and CDR2 SMNVEV (reference sequence). This CDR3 spans 15 amino acids. V lost 2 bases and J lost 5, with 16 bases in between. In DNA form, the CDR3 reads TGTGCCAGCAGTTTAGTTGGCCAGAGGTACCACGAGCAGTACTTC. Translating it yields CASSLVGQRYHEQYF.

The V gene is TRBV5-1, the J gene TRBJ2-4; perhaps TRBD2 as D (6 bases). CDR3 length equals 13 residues. V was shortened by 2 bases and J by 5 bases, with 8 bases between the two germline ends. Germline V gives CDR1 SGHRS, CDR2 YFSETQ. In DNA, the CDR3 is TGCGCCAGCAGCTTCGGCGGGGAAAACATTCAGTACTTC. Protein: CASSFGGENIQYF.

The rearrangement uses TRBV5-1 and TRBJ1-2, with D perhaps TRBD1 (6 bases). This CDR3 comprises 15 residues. Germline V gene data show CDR1 as SGHRS and CDR2 as YFSETQ. V lost 4 bases to trimming and J lost 6 bases, with 19 bases between them. The CDR3 here is CASSQGVQGSHGYTF. For the CDR3, the DNA is TGCGCCAGCAGCCAAGGTGTACAGGGAAGCCATGGCTACACCTTC.

The rearrangement uses TRBV12-3 or TRBV12-4 and TRBJ1-2; D call uncertain. The CDR3 length is 13 residues. The V end lost 0 bases, the J end lost 4 bases, and 6 bases lay between the germline ends. CDR3 region: CASSLAEAYGYTF. DNA for the CDR3: TGTGCCAGCAGTTTAGCAGAGGCCTATGGCTACACCTTC.

The chain employs TRBV3-1 (or the pseudogene TRBV3-2) and TRBJ1-2; D call uncertain. V was shortened by 0 bases and J by 8 bases, with 7 bases between the two germline ends. The CDR3 is made up of 12 amino acids. Germline V gives CDR1 LGHDT, CDR2 YNNKEL (reference sequence). The CDR3 protein is CASSQDGRGYTF. The CDR3 coding sequence is TGTGCCAGCAGCCAAGATGGTCGGGGCTACACCTTC.

J is TRBJ1-6 and V is TRBV19, with D possibly being TRBD1 (5 bases). V was pared by 4 bases and J by 9 bases, with 16 bases between. The germline CDR1 and CDR2 sequences are LNHDA and SQIVND (reference sequence). The CDR3 sequence is 15 residues long. The CDR3 protein is CASSKTAPGGSPLHF. CDR3 sequence (DNA): TGTGCCAGTAGTAAGACAGCCCCGGGCGGTTCACCCCTCCACTTT.

This chain links TRBV28 with TRBJ2-3; 7 bases are shared with TRBD2. This CDR3 spans 17 amino acids. Germline V CDR1 and CDR2: MDHEN, SYDVKM. Trimming removed 5 bases from V and 7 bases from J; junction bases left unmatched: 18. The CDR3 coding sequence is TGTGCCAGCAGTCCCTTAGCGGGCACGGAGGTGAAACATACGCAGTATTTT. Residues: CASSPLAGTEVKHTQYF.

The rearrangement links TRBV24-1 to TRBJ2-2; D might be TRBD1 (6 bases). The CDR3 has 14 amino acids. Per the germline V gene, CDR1 is KGHDR and CDR2 is SFDVKD. Trimming left V 8 bases short and J 3 bases short, with 12 bases between. CDR3: CATNGQGYTGELFF. In nucleotides, the CDR3 is TGTGCCACCAACGGGCAGGGGTACACCGGGGAGCTGTTTTTT.

The chain has TRBV4-3 and TRBJ1-2; D might be TRBD1 (6 bases). CDR3 length: 14 amino acids. Between the trimmed V and J ends, which lost 1 base and 4 bases, there was a span of 10 bases. CDR1 and CDR2 from the germline V gene are LGHNA and YSLEER. The CDR3, as DNA: TGCGCCAGCAGCCAAGCAGGGGCCGCCTATGGCTACACCTTC. Protein: CASSQAGAAYGYTF.

The chain combines TRBV3-1 (or the pseudogene TRBV3-2) with TRBJ2-2; weak D call: TRBD1 (5 bases). V was shortened by 1 base and J by 11 bases, with 11 bases between the two germline ends. The CDR3 consists of 13 residues. Germline V CDR1 and CDR2: LGHDT, YNNKEL (reference sequence). The CDR3, as DNA: TGTGCCAGCAGCCAAGGACAGTATGGCGAGCTGTTTTTT. This codes for CASSQGQYGELFF.

This chain links TRBV9 with TRBJ1-2; TRBD1 might be the D (6 bases). The CDR3 has 15 residues. V was cut by 3 bases and J by 5 bases, with 17 bases left in between. From germline, CDR1 is SGDLS and CDR2 YYNGEE. CDR3 nucleotide sequence: TGTGCCAGCAGCGCGCAACCGTCGGACAGTTATGGCTACACCTTC. It specifies CASSAQPSDSYGYTF.

CDR3 region: CASRRGDTEAFF. For the CDR3, the DNA is TGTGCCAGCCGCCGGGGGGACACTGAAGCTTTCTTT. The genes are TRBV4-2 and TRBJ1-1, with D perhaps TRBD1 (5 bases). CDR3 length: 12 amino acids. The V and J ends lost 8 bases and 3 bases respectively, with 10 bases between them. Germline assignment: CDR1 LGHNA and CDR2 YNFKEQ.

In this sample, this clone turned up a few times. This chain uses TRBV5-1 with TRBJ1-1; no clear D gene. Per germline, CDR1 SGHRS and CDR2 YFSETQ. The CDR3 covers 12 residues. V dropped 4 bases and J dropped 0 bases, with 4 bases sitting between them. The DNA of the CDR3 is TGCGCCAGCAGCCTAGTGAACACTGAAGCTTTCTTT. This encodes CASSLVNTEAFF. Looking up the rest from reference TRBV5-1 and TRBJ1-1 gives the full variable domain: KAGVTQTPRYLIKTRGQQVTLSCSPISGHRSVSWYQQTPGQGLQFLFEYFSETQRNKGNFPGRFSGRQFSNSRSEMNVSTLELGDSALYLCASSLVNTEAFFGQGTRLTVV.

Worth noting for this clone: The same CDR3 is also encoded by other DNA sequences in this sample. The V and J genes are TRBV7-3 and TRBJ2-1; no clear D gene. Germline CDR1 and CDR2: SGHTA and FQGTGA. Trimming pared 5 bases from V and 0 bases from J, leaving 14 bases between. This CDR3 comprises 16 residues. The DNA for the CDR3 is TGTGCCAGCAGCCTGCGAACTGGTAGCTCCTACAATGAGCAGTTCTTC. This sequence encodes CASSLRTGSSYNEQFF.

The chain has TRBV2 and TRBJ1-2, with D possibly being TRBD1 (6 bases). In germline, CDR1 is SNHLY, CDR2 FYNNEI. The ends were cut back, 5 bases at V and 6 bases at J, with 19 bases in the middle. The CDR3 sequence is 15 residues long. Written as DNA, the CDR3 is TGTGCCAGCAGTCCGAGCCGACCCGGGACAAATGGCTACACCTTC. Translating it yields CASSPSRPGTNGYTF. Filled out from reference TRBV2 and TRBJ1-2, the complete variable domain reads EPEVTQTPSHQVTQMGQEVILRCVPISNHLYFYWYRQILGQKVEFLVSFYNNEISEKSEIFDDQFSVERPDGSNFTLKIRSTKLEDSAMYFCASSPSRPGTNGYTFGSGTRLTVV.